The 5 T cell receptor beta chains in this list originate from one sample, sequenced in a study of shared clonotypes between healthy human individuals. This table comes from immunoSEQ multiplex PCR, and its TCRdb copy is limited to in-frame clones, with some not included. The data show fewer than 3 million clones, just under 95% seen once. The sample was naive CD4+ T cells from PBMCs. Subset reported: CD45RA+ positively selected. The receptors shown here come from a man between 18 and 35 years old in good health. Some clones in this sample may be carry-over from other donors' samples.

The gene calls are TRBV19 and TRBJ2-7; possibly TRBD2 for D (9 bases). This CDR3 contains 18 residues. Germline V CDR1 and CDR2: LNHDA, SQIVND (reference sequence). Trimming removed 5 bases from V and 5 bases from J, with 28 bases in between. CDR3 DNA sequence: TGTGCCAGTAGTCGACAGGGGAACCTGGGTTTAGCGGGAGACGAGCAGTACTTC. Its translation: CASSRQGNLGLAGDEQYF.

The V call is TRBV19, the J call TRBJ2-1; possibly TRBD2 for D (6 bases). CDR1 and CDR2 from the germline V gene are LNHDA and SQIVND (reference sequence). The CDR3 consists of 13 residues. Trimming shortened V by 4 bases and J by 9 bases, and 13 bases separated the two germline ends. The CDR3 nucleotides are TGTGCCAGTAGTACCGTCGGGGGTACTGAGCAGTTCTTC. It yields the protein CASSTVGGTEQFF.

This rearrangement joins TRBV4-3 to TRBJ2-7; TRBD2 matches 7 bases. The CDR3 extends over 15 amino acids. Germline CDR1 reads LGHNA; CDR2 reads YSLEER. V lost 4 bases and J lost 3; bases outside the gene matches: 9. CDR3 protein: CASSPYSGLLYEQYF. DNA for the CDR3: TGCGCCAGCAGCCCGTATAGCGGGCTTCTCTACGAGCAGTACTTC.

The gene calls are TRBV11-3 and TRBJ2-1, with D maybe TRBD2 (5 bases). Looked up from germline, CDR1 is SGHNT and CDR2 is YENEEA. The CDR3 runs 13 residues. V was shortened by 5 bases and J by 9 bases, with 14 bases between the two germline ends. CDR3 DNA: TGTGCCAGCAGCCTTCTCACTAGTGGTGAGCAGTTCTTC. Amino acid sequence: CASSLLTSGEQFF.

The chain has TRBV5-1 and TRBJ2-5; 7 bases align to TRBD1. V dropped 2 bases and J dropped 5; count of bases not matched to a gene: 3. CDR1 is SGHRS, CDR2 YFSETQ, per germline. The CDR3 totals 13 residues. CDR3 bases: TGCGCCAGCAGCTTAGCGGACAGGGAGACCCAGTACTTC. Translated: CASSLADRETQYF. The entire variable domain, with the rest obtained from reference TRBV5-1 and TRBJ2-5, is as follows: KAGVTQTPRYLIKTRGQQVTLSCSPISGHRSVSWYQQTPGQGLQFLFEYFSETQRNKGNFPGRFSGRQFSNSRSEMNVSTLELGDSALYLCASSLADRETQYFGPGTRLLVL.